This T cell receptor (beta chain) appears in the sequencing data of a study of tumor-infiltrating lymphocytes in primary liver carcinoma. The authors made TCR beta cDNA from around 500 ng total RNA with a constant-region primer. Three nested multiplex PCR rounds of slightly modified ARM-PCR generated TCR beta libraries. Each CDR3 protein is one row after TCRdb ran MiXCR on the multiplex PCR reads. The sample holds approximately 340,000 distinct CDR3 sequences, 65% seen once. Unsorted whole blood served as the source of blood RNA, and germline DNA was extracted as well. This receptor was obtained from a man aged 40-50 years with primary liver carcinoma and hepatitis B virus infection. Sequenced input: peripheral blood.

This CDR3 is CASSPRDNQPQHF. The CDR3 region has the DNA TGTGCCAGCAGCCCCAGGGACAATCAGCCCCAGCATTTT. The chain links TRBV14 to TRBJ1-5, with D perhaps TRBD1 (5 bases). Germline loops: CDR1 SGHDN, CDR2 FVKESK. The germline V and J ends were trimmed by 4 bases and 3 bases, with 7 bases remaining between them. This CDR3 contains 13 residues. The entire variable domain, with the rest obtained from reference TRBV14 and TRBJ1-5, is as follows: EAGVTQFPSHSVIEKGQTVTLRCDPISGHDNLYWYRRVMGKEIKFLLHFVKESKQDESGMPNNRFLAERTGGTYSTLKVQPAELEDSGVYFCASSPRDNQPQHFGDGTRLSIL.